A selection of T cell receptor beta chains follows, all from one sample in a study of post-analysis software for immune sequencing data. MiXCR, run by TCRdb on the PCR reads, gives a single entry per CDR3 protein. The data contain hundreds of thousands of distinct CDR3 sequences, around 40% of them singletons. The sequenced sample consisted of blood. The origin of the receptors is a girl aged 5 to 17 with multiple sclerosis. CDR3s include the opening cysteine and the closing phenylalanine or tryptophan. Each record gives: J gene, V gene, CDR3 protein.

>TRBJ1-2|TRBV6-5
CASLDRGAYGYTF
>TRBJ1-2|TRBV12-3/TRBV12-4
CASSLGQGGGYTF
>TRBJ2-4|TRBV6-1
CASSVGQRTKNIQYF
>TRBJ2-7|TRBV28
CASSPSGDQGSYEQYF
>TRBJ1-2|TRBV4-3
CASSQDEGENYGYTF
>TRBJ2-1|TRBV20-1
CSASKSGTSYNEQFF
>TRBJ2-4|TRBV3-1
CASSTRGRVSKNIQYF
>TRBJ2-5|TRBV10-3
CAIGTALQETQYF
>TRBJ1-5|TRBV20-1
CSASSPNQPQHF
>TRBJ2-1|TRBV27
CASSFGLAGIKQFF
>TRBJ1-1|TRBV29-1
CSVGYSEAWGTEAFF
>TRBJ2-7|TRBV9
CASSPTAGTGPYEQYF
>TRBJ2-7|TRBV20-1
CSARDLSGSYEQYF
>TRBJ2-3|TRBV4-1
CASSQVGLYYVTTDTQYF
>TRBJ2-7|TRBV4-1
CASSQVAKNLGLGYEQYF
>TRBJ2-2|TRBV10-3
CAISTGTTNTGELFF
>TRBJ1-2|TRBV6-5
CASRTAEYGYTF
>TRBJ2-7|TRBV28
CASSFRRHEQYF
>.|TRBV27
CASSLWRGTEQYF
>TRBJ2-3|TRBV7-2
CASSLDGRADTQYF
>TRBJ2-3|TRBV15
CATSRGLAGTDTQYF
>TRBJ2-1|TRBV11-2
CASSAGLAGNNEQFF
>TRBJ1-2|TRBV6-2/TRBV6-3
CASSYGFRGAGLYGYTF
>TRBJ2-1|TRBV20-1
CSARDASAGGQNEQFF
>TRBJ2-3|TRBV5-1
CASSIGPGGADTQYF
>TRBJ2-3|TRBV29-1
CSSGGVLTDTQYF
>TRBJ1-2|TRBV28
CASSWERSFYGYTF
>TRBJ1-2|TRBV9
CAGSTSRGDYTF
>TRBJ2-1|TRBV28
CASSFRGTDNEQFF
>TRBJ2-7|TRBV21-1
CASSRASASCSYEQYF
>TRBJ1-2|TRBV7-2
CASSLAGPGQGYYGYTF
>TRBJ1-2|TRBV6-1
CASRRRDRSYGYTF
>TRBJ2-6|TRBV24-1
CATSEHKQGRVSGANVLTF
>TRBJ2-7|TRBV18
CASSPDNYYEQYF
>TRBJ1-2|TRBV4-2
CASSQESRGPSRGYGYTF
>TRBJ2-7|TRBV20-1
CSARTGTRHEQYF
>TRBJ1-2|TRBV12-3/TRBV12-4
CASNLGEANYGYTF
>.|TRBV20-1
CSATQGAYEQYF
>TRBJ2-7|TRBV27
CASSSGLGLELYF
>TRBJ2-6|TRBV28
CASSLRGGSGANVLTF
>TRBJ1-2|TRBV2
CASTRERIGYTF
>TRBJ2-7|TRBV5-1
CASSSGTTDWDEQYF
>TRBJ2-3|TRBV29-1
CSVGEAESSQYTQYF
>TRBJ2-3|TRBV7-2
CASSLAPVDTQYF
>TRBJ2-7|TRBV5-1
CASSAGTGRSYEQYF
>TRBJ2-7|TRBV7-2
CASSLERLAGFYEQCF
>TRBJ2-1|TRBV20-1
CSAKTGGGEQFF
>TRBJ2-1|TRBV18
CASSPPGLGHSGEQFF
>TRBJ2-1|TRBV27
CASSPGHAYYNEQFF
>TRBJ1-2|TRBV12-3/TRBV12-4
CASTLTGVGYGYTF
>TRBJ1-2|TRBV6-5
CASSPSFMGLYGYTF
>TRBJ2-2|TRBV28
CASSLRGLNTGELFF
>TRBJ1-2|TRBV5-1
CASDPGQGNYGYTF
>TRBJ2-7|TRBV11-1
CASSLPGQGSYEQYF
>TRBJ1-1|TRBV29-1
CSVAVGPNTEAFF